This T cell receptor beta chain was retrieved from a study of early T cells in non-severe SARS-CoV-2 infection. At the level of the study: Unpaired chains resulted from sequencing bulk RNA of unsorted whole blood.

This clonotype appeared a few times. MiXCR was run by TCRdb on the 5' RACE reads, yielding one entry per CDR3 protein. The sample records approximately 63,000 distinct CDR3 sequences, more than 5.5% being singletons. Germline V CDR1 and CDR2: SNHLY, FYNNEI. V was cut by 2 bases and J by 0 bases, with 10 bases left in between. The CDR3 consists of 16 residues. The chain uses TRBV2 and TRBJ2-2, with a tentative D call TRBD1 (5 bases). This specimen consisted of whole blood, obtained at baseline. The sequence came from an adult who was a healthcare worker with PCR-confirmed SARS-CoV-2 infection or an uninfected control (not recorded which). CDR3 residues: CASSEPRATNTGELFF. In nucleotides, the CDR3 is TGTGCCAGCAGTGAACCCAGGGCCACGAACACCGGGGAGCTGTTTTTT. Drawing the rest from reference TRBV2 and TRBJ2-2, the complete variable domain is EPEVTQTPSHQVTQMGQEVILRCVPISNHLYFYWYRQILGQKVEFLVSFYNNEISEKSEIFDDQFSVERPDGSNFTLKIRSTKLEDSAMYFCASSEPRATNTGELFFGEGSRLTVL.